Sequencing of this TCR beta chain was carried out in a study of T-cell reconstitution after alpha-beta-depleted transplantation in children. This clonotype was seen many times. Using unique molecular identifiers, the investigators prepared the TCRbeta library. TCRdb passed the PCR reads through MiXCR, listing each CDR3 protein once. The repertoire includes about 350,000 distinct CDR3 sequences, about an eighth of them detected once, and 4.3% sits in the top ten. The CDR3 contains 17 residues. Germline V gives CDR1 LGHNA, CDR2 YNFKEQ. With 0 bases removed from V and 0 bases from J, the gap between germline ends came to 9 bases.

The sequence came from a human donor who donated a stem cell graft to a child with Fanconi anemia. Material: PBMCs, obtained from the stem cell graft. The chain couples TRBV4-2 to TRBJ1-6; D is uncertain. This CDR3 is CASSQDWRSSYNSPLHF. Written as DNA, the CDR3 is TGTGCCAGCAGCCAAGATTGGCGGAGCTCCTATAATTCACCCCTCCACTTT.